This T cell receptor (beta chain) was captured in a study of T-cell memory formation after mild COVID-19. This clonotype turned up a few times. What it binds is not known. Study results and caveats: Later expanders leaned CD4+, whereas clones that contracted between day 15 and 85 were balanced CD4/CD8. Day 37-peaking second-wave clones had unconfirmed SARS-CoV-2 specificity.

In TCRdb, the 5' RACE reads were re-called with MiXCR into one record per CDR3 protein. The sample records hundreds of thousands of distinct CDR3 sequences, approximately 15% being singletons. Trimming shortened V by 8 bases and J by 10 bases, and 17 bases separated the two germline ends. The CDR3 contains 13 residues. Germline V gene lookup returns CDR1 LGHNA and CDR2 YSLEER. This receptor was obtained from a young man who had mild COVID-19 (a few samples of this study predate the infection). Cell type and time point are not known. The source material was PBMCs or a T cell subset sorted from them (not recorded which). The genes are TRBV4-3 and TRBJ2-2; D not certain. CDR3 protein: CASRPPMAKELFF. CDR3 coding DNA: TGCGCCAGCCGCCCACCCATGGCGAAGGAGCTGTTTTTT.